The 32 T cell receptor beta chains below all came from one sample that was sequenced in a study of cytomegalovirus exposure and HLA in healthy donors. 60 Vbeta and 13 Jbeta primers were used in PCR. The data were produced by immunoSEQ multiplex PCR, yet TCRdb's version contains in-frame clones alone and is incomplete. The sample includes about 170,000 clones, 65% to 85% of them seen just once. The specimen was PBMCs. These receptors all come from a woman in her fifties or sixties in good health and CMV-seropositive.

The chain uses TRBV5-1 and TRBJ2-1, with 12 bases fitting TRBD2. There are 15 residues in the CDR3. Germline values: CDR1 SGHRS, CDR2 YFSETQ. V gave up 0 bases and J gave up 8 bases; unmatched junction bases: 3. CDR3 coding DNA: TGCGCCAGCAGCTTGGGGACTAGCGGGATCGATGAGCAGTTCTTC. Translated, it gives CASSLGTSGIDEQFF.

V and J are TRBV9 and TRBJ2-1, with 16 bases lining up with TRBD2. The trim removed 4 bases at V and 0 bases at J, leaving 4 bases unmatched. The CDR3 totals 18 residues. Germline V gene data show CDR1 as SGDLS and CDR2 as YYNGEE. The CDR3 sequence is CASSPGLAGGFSYNEQFF. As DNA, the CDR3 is TGTGCCAGCAGCCCGGGACTAGCGGGGGGGTTCTCCTACAATGAGCAGTTCTTC.

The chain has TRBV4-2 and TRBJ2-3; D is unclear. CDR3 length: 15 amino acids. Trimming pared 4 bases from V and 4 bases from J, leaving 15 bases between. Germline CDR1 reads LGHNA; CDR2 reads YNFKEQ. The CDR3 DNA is TGTGCCAGCAGCCTCGACCCAGGTGGGTCAGATACGCAGTATTTT. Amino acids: CASSLDPGGSDTQYF.

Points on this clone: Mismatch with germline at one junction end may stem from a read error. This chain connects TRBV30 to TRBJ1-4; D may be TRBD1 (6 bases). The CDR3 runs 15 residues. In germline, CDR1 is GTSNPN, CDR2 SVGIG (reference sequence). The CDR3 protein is CAWGYRGRGNEELFF. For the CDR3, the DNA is TGTGCCTGGGGATACAGAGGCAGGGGAAATGAAGAACTGTTTTTT. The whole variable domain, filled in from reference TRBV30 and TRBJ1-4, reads SQTIHQWPATLVQPVGSPLSLECTVEGTSNPNLYWYRQAAGRGLQLLFYSVGIGQISSEVPQNLSASRPQDRQFILSSKKLLLSDSGFYLCAWGYRGRGNEELFFGSGTQLSVL.

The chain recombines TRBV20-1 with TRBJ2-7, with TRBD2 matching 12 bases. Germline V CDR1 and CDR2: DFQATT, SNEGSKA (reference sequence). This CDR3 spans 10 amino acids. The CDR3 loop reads CTGLAGPLYF. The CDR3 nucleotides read TGCACCGGACTAGCGGGACCACTGTACTTC.

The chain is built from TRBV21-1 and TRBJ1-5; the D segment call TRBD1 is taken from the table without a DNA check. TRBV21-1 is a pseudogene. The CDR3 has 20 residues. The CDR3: CASSMRPGHLNDYSNQPQHF. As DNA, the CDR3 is TGTGCCAGCAGCATGCGGCCGGGACACTTAAACGACTATAGCAATCAGCCCCAGCATTTT.

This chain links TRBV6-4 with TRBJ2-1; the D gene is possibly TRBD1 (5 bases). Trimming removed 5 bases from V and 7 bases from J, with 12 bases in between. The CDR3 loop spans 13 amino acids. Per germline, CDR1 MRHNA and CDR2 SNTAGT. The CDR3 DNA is TGTGCCAGCAGTTCGATTCAGGGAAATGAGCAGTTCTTC. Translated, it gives CASSSIQGNEQFF.

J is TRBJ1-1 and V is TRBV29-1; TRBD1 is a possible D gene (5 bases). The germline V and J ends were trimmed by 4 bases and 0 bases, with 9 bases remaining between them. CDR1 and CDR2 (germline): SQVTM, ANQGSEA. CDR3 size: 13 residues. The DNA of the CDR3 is TGCAGCGTTGCGGGACTCTTGAACACTGAAGCTTTCTTT. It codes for CSVAGLLNTEAFF.

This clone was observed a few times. The CDR3 sequence is CASRPRGGNTIYF. The CDR3 coding sequence is TGTGCCAGCAGGCCGCGGGGGGGAAACACCATATATTTT. This chain uses TRBV28 with TRBJ1-3; the D gene is possibly TRBD1 (5 bases). Between the trimmed V and J ends, which lost 6 bases and 4 bases, there was a span of 10 bases. CDR1 and CDR2 from the germline V gene are MDHEN and SYDVKM. The CDR3 contains 13 residues. Based on the CDR3 plus reference TRBV28 and TRBJ1-3, the full variable domain is DVKVTQSSRYLVKRTGEKVFLECVQDMDHENMFWYRQDPGLGLRLIYFSYDVKMKEKGDIPEGYSVSREKKERFSLILESASTNQTSMYLCASRPRGGNTIYFGEGSWLTVV.

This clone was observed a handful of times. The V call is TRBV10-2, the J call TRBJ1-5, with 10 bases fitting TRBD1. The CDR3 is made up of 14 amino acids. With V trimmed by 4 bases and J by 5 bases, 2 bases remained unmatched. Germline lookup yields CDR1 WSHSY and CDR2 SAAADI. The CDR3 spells CASSVGQGYQPQHF. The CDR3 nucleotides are TGCGCCAGCAGTGTGGGACAGGGGTATCAGCCCCAGCATTTT.

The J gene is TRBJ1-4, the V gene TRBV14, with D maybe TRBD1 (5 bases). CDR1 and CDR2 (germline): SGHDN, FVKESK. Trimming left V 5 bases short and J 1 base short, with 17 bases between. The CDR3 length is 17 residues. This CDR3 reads CASSNGLRRGTNEKLFF. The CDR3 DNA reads TGTGCCAGCAGCAACGGACTCAGGAGGGGAACTAATGAAAAACTGTTTTTT.

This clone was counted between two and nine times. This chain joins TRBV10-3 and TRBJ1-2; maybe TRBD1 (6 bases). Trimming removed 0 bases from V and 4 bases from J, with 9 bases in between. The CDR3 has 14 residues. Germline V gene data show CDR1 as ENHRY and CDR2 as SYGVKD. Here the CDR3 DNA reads TGTGCCATCAGTGAGTCGAGGACAGCCTATGGCTACACCTTC. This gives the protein CAISESRTAYGYTF.

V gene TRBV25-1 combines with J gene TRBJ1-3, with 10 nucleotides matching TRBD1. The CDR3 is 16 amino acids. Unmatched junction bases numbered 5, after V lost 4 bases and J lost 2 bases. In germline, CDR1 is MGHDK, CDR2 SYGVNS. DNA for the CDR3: TGTGCCAGCAGTGCGGGGGACAGGGGTCCTGGAAACACCATATATTTT. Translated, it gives CASSAGDRGPGNTIYF. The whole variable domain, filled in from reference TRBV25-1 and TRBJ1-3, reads EADIYQTPRYLVIGTGKKITLECSQTMGHDKMYWYQQDPGMELHLIHYSYGVNSTEKGDLSSESTVSRIRTEHFPLTLESARPSHTSQYLCASSAGDRGPGNTIYFGEGSWLTVV.

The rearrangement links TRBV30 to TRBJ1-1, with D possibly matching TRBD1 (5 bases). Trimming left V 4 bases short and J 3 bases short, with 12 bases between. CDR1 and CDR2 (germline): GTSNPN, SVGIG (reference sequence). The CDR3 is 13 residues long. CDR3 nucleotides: TGTGCCTGGACTTGGGGCGGGGACACTGAAGCTTTCTTT. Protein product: CAWTWGGDTEAFF.

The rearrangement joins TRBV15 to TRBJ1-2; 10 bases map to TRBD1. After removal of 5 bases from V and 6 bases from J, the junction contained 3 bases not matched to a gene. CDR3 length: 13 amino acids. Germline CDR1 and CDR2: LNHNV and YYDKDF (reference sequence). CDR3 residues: CATSGQGGNGYTF. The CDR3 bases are TGTGCCACCAGCGGACAGGGGGGAAATGGCTACACCTTC.

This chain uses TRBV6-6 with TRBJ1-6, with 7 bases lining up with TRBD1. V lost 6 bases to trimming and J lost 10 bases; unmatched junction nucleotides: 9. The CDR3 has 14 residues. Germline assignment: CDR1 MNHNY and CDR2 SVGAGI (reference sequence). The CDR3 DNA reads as TGTGCCAGCAGCGGGACAGAATTTAAATCACCCCTCCACTTT. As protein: CASSGTEFKSPLHF.

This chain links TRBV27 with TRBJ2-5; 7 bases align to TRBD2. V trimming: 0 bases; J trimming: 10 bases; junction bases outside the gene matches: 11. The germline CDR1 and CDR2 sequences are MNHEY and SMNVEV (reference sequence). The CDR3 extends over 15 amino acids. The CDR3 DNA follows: TGTGCCAGCAGTTTATCACTGAGCGGGATCCTTGTCCAGTACTTC. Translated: CASSLSLSGILVQYF.

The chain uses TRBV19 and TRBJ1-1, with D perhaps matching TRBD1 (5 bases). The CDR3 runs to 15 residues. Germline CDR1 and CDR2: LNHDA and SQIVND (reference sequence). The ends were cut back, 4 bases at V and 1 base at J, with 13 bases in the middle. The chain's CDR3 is CASSTPDRGNTEAFF. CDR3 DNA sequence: TGTGCCAGTAGTACCCCTGACAGAGGGAACACTGAAGCTTTCTTT.

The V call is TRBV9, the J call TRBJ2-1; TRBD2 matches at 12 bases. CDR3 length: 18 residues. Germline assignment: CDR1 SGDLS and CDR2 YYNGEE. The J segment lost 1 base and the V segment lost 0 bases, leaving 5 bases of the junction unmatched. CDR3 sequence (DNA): TGTGCCAGCAGCGTAGCAGCTAGCGGGAGGGCGTCCTACAATGAGCAGTTCTTC. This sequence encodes CASSVAASGRASYNEQFF.

CDR3 sequence (DNA): TGCGCCAGCAGCCAAGGGTGGGAGAGATCCTCCTACGAGCAGTACTTC. Translating gives CASSQGWERSSYEQYF. The rearrangement joins TRBV4-1 to TRBJ2-7; maybe TRBD2 (5 bases). CDR3 size: 16 residues. In germline, CDR1 is MGHRA, CDR2 YSYEKL. V was shortened by 1 base and J by 0 bases, with 13 bases between the two germline ends.

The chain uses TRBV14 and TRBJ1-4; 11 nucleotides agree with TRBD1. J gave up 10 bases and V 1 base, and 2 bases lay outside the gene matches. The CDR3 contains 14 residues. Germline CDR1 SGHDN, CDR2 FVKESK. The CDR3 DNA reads TGTGCCAGCAGCCAAGGGACAGGGGGCGGAAAACTGTTTTTT. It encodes CASSQGTGGGKLFF. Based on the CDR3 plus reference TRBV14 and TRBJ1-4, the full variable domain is EAGVTQFPSHSVIEKGQTVTLRCDPISGHDNLYWYRRVMGKEIKFLLHFVKESKQDESGMPNNRFLAERTGGTYSTLKVQPAELEDSGVYFCASSQGTGGGKLFFGSGTQLSVL.

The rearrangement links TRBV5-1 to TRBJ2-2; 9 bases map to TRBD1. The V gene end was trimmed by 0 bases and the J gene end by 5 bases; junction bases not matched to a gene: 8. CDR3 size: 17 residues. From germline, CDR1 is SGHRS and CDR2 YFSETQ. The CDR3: CASSLGMGTGRTGELFF. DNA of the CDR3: TGCGCCAGCAGCTTGGGAATGGGGACAGGGCGAACCGGGGAGCTGTTTTTT.

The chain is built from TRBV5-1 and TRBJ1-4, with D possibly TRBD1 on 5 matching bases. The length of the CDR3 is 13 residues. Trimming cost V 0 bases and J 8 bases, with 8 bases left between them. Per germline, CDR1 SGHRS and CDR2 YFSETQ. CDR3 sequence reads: CASSLEGVEKLFF. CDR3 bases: TGCGCCAGCAGCTTGGAAGGGGTCGAAAAACTGTTTTTT.

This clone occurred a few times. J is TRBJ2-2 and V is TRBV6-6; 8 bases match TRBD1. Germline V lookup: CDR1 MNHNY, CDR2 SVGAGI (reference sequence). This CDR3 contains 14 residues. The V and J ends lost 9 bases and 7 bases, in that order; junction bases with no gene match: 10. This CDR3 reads CASLQGAVIGELFF. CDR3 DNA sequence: TGTGCCAGTCTGCAGGGGGCCGTTATCGGGGAGCTGTTTTTT.

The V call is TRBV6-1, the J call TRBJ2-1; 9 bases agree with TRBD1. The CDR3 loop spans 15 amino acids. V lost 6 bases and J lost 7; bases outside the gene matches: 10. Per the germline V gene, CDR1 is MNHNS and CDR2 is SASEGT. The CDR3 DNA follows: TGTGCCAGCAGAGAACGGACAGGGGTGGGGAATGAGCAGTTCTTC. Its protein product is CASRERTGVGNEQFF.

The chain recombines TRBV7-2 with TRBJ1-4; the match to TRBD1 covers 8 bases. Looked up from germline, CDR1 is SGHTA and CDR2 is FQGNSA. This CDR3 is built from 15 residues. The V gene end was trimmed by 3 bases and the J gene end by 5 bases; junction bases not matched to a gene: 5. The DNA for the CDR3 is TGTGCCAGCAGCTTTGGCAGGGGGCTGAATGAAAAACTGTTTTTT. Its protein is CASSFGRGLNEKLFF. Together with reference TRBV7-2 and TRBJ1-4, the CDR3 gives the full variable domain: GAGVSQSPSNKVTEKGKDVELRCDPISGHTALYWYRQSLGQGLEFLIYFQGNSAPDKSGLPSDRFSAERTGGSVSTLTIQRTQQEDSAVYLCASSFGRGLNEKLFFGSGTQLSVL.

This chain's CDR3 is CASSLWRDNYGYTF. In DNA, the CDR3 is TGTGCCAGCAGCTTATGGAGGGATAACTATGGCTACACCTTC. The chain links TRBV7-6 to TRBJ1-2; unclear D gene. Germline V lookup: CDR1 SGHVS, CDR2 FNYEAQ. The CDR3 is 14 amino acids. Trimming removed 2 bases at V and 1 base at J, with 8 bases between.

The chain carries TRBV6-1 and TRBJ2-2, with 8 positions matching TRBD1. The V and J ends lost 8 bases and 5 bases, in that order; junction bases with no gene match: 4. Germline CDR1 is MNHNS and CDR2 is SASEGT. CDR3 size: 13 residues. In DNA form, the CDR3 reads TGTGCCAGCGGGGGACAGGCTACCGGGGAGCTGTTTTTT. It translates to CASGGQATGELFF.

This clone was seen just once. The CDR3 loop reads CASSYAQGLMQPQHF. CDR3 in DNA: TGTGCCAGCAGCTACGCACAGGGGTTAATGCAGCCCCAGCATTTT. The chain combines TRBV7-8 with TRBJ1-5; 7 nucleotides agree with TRBD1. Germline V gene lookup returns CDR1 SGHVS and CDR2 FQNEAQ. Unmatched junction bases numbered 10, after V lost 4 bases and J lost 7 bases. This CDR3 is built from 15 residues.

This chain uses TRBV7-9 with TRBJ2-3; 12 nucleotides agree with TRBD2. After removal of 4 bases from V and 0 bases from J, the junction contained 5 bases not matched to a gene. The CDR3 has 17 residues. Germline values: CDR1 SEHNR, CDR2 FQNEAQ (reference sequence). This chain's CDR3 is CASSSRLAGASTDTQYF. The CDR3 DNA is TGTGCCAGCAGCTCCAGACTAGCGGGGGCTAGCACAGATACGCAGTATTTT.

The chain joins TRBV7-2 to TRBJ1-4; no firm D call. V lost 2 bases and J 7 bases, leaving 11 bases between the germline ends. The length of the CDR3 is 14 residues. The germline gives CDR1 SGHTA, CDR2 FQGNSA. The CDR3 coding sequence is TGTGCCAGCAGCTTACCCCCCCTTTTTGAAAAACTGTTTTTT. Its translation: CASSLPPLFEKLFF.

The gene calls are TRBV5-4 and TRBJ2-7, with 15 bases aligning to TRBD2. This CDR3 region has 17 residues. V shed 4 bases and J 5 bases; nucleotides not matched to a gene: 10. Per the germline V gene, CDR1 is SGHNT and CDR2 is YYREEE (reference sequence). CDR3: CASSEGLAGGRLDEQYF. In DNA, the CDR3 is TGTGCCAGCAGCGAGGGACTAGCGGGAGGAAGGTTAGACGAGCAGTACTTC.